The T cell receptor beta chain under discussion was sequenced for a study of blood T cell repertoires in COVID-19. Looking at the study overall: Italy, Spain and the United States were the sources of the convalescent and acute COVID-19 samples. PBMCs, B-cell-depleted T cells, or T cells provided the cDNA or gDNA that made up the material.

The assay was immunoSEQ multiplex PCR, and TCRdb's table has in-frame clones only and misses some. This sample yields over 200,000 clones, of which approximately 90% are seen a single time; 8% to 10% belongs to the top ten. Donors in Cohort 3 counted as recovered after two negative PCRs, clearance, or symptom resolution. This CDR3 is built from 13 residues. V was shortened by 3 bases and J by 4 bases, with 11 bases between the two germline ends. The germline V gene encodes CDR1 SQVTM and CDR2 ANQGSEA. The V call is TRBV29-1, the J call TRBJ2-3; D might be TRBD2 (5 bases). The clonotype was recovered from a man aged 40-49 years who had recovered from COVID-19. The sequenced sample was PBMCs or T cells enriched from blood (not recorded which). The CDR3 here is CSVDREFADTQYF. The CDR3 region has the DNA TGCAGCGTTGATAGGGAGTTTGCAGATACGCAGTATTTT.